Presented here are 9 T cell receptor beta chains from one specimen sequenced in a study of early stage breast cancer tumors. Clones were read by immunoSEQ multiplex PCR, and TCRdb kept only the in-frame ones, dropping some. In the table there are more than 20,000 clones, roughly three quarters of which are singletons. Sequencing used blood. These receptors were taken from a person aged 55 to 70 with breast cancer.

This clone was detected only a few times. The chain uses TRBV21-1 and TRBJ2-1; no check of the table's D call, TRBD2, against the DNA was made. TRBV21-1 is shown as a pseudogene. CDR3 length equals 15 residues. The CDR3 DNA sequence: TGTGCCAGCAGCAAAGTCGAAACCCTTAGCAATGAGCAGTTCTTC. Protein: CASSKVETLSNEQFF.

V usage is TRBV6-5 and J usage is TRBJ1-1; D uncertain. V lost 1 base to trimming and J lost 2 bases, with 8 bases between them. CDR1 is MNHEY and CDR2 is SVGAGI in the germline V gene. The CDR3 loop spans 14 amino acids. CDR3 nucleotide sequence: TGTGCCAGCAGTTACTATGGGAAAAACACTGAAGCTTTCTTT. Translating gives CASSYYGKNTEAFF.

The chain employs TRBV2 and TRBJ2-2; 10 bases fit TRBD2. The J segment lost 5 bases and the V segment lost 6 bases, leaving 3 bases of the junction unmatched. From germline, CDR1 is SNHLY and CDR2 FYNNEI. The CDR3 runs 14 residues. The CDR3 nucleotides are TGTGCCAGCAGAAATAGCGGGAGGACCGGGGAGCTGTTTTTT. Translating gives CASRNSGRTGELFF.

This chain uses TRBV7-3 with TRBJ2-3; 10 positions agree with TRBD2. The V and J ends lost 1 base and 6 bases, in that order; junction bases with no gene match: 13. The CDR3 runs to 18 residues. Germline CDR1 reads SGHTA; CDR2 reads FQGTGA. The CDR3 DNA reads TGTGCCAGCAGCTTAAGGTCGCTAGCGGGAGACCTGGCGGATACGCAGTATTTT. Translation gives CASSLRSLAGDLADTQYF. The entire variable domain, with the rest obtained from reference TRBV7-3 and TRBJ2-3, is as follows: GAGVSQTPSNKVTEKGKYVELRCDPISGHTALYWYRQSLGQGPEFLIYFQGTGAADDSGLPNDRFFAVRPEGSVSTLKIQRTERGDSAVYLCASSLRSLAGDLADTQYFGPGTRLTVL.

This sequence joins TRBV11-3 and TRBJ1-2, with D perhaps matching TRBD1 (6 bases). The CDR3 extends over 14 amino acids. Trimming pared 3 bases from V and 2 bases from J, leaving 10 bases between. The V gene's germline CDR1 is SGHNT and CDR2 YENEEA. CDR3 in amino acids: CASSLTGLNYGYTF. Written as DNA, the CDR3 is TGTGCCAGCAGCTTGACAGGTTTAAACTATGGCTACACCTTC.

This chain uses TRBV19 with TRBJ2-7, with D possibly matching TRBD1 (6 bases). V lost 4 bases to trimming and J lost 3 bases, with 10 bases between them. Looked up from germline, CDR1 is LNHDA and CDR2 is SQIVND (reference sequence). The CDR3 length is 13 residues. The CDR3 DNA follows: TGTGCCAGTAGTAAACAGGGTTTCTACGAGCAGTACTTC. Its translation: CASSKQGFYEQYF.

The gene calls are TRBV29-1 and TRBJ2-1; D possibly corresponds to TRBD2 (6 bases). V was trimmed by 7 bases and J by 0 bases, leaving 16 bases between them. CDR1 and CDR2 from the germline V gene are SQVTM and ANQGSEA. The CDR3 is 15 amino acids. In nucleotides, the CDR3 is TGCAGCGGTAGGGACTTCAAGAGCTCCTACAATGAGCAGTTCTTC. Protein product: CSGRDFKSSYNEQFF.

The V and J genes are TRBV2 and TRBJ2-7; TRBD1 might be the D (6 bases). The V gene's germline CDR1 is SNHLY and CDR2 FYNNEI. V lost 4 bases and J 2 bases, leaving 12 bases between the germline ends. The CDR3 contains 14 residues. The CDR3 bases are TGTGCCAGCAGTGTAACAGGGTCCCCCTACGAGCAGTACTTC. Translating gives CASSVTGSPYEQYF.

The CDR3 loop is CASSVDGATDTQYF. The CDR3 nucleotides are TGTGCCAGCAGCGTAGACGGCGCCACAGATACGCAGTATTTT. The chain couples TRBV9 to TRBJ2-3; D uncertain. The CDR3 contains 14 residues. The germline V and J ends were trimmed by 0 bases and 2 bases, with 7 bases remaining between them. Germline V gene lookup returns CDR1 SGDLS and CDR2 YYNGEE.